The next 2 T cell receptor beta chains were all read from a single sample in a study of CD8 T cells in ankylosing spondylitis. Their target antigens are unknown. Study observations and caveats: What seemed typical of ankylosing spondylitis blood was a TCR beta motif built from about eight highly homologous variants.

TCRdb re-analysed the 5' RACE reads in MiXCR, keeping a single row per CDR3 protein. Among fewer than 650,000 distinct CDR3 sequences, approximately 12% were seen once, and the ten largest hold approximately 6.2%. Sequencing input: blood, either unsorted or a sorted T cell fraction (not recorded which). All receptors derive from a male donor with ankylosing spondylitis.

The rearrangement links TRBV15 to TRBJ1-1; D might be TRBD1 (6 bases). V was clipped by 4 bases and J by 7 bases, with 19 bases between them. Germline V lookup: CDR1 LNHNV, CDR2 YYDKDF (reference sequence). CDR3 size: 15 residues. CDR3 region: CATSTSRRGFDEAFF. The CDR3 region has the DNA TGTGCCACCAGCACTTCTAGAAGGGGGTTTGATGAAGCTTTCTTT. The full variable domain, completed using reference TRBV15 and TRBJ1-1, is DAMVIQNPRYQVTQFGKPVTLSCSQTLNHNVMYWYQQKSSQAPKLLFHYYDKDFNNEADTPDNFQSRRPNTSFCFLDIRSPGLGDTAMYLCATSTSRRGFDEAFFGQGTRLTVV.

Only a few counts were recorded for this clonotype. The chain employs TRBV12-3 or TRBV12-4 and TRBJ1-1; 7 nucleotides line up with TRBD1. Trimming removed 3 bases from V and 5 bases from J; junction bases left unmatched: 9. The CDR3 is 15 residues long. CDR3 sequence reads: CASSLDRTTGTEAFF. The CDR3 bases are TGTGCCAGCAGTTTGGACAGGACAACAGGGACTGAAGCTTTCTTT.